The clone carrying this T cell receptor beta chain showed up many times. The CDR3 extends over 16 amino acids. V dropped 4 bases and J dropped 0 bases, with 14 bases sitting between them. Germline CDR1 is SGHRS and CDR2 is YFSETQ. MiXCR, run by TCRdb on the 5' RACE reads, gives a single entry per CDR3 protein. Among about 53,000 distinct CDR3 sequences listed, about 15% were seen once. These data belong to a study of T cells of healthy individuals. The chain uses TRBV5-1 and TRBJ1-3, with a tentative D call TRBD1 (6 bases). The receptor comes from a human donor in good health. The CDR3 protein is CASSARQVSSGNTIYF. The DNA of the CDR3 is TGCGCCAGCAGCGCACGACAGGTTTCCTCTGGAAACACCATATATTTT.